These 8 T cell receptor beta chains were all obtained from the same sample, sequenced in a study of beta chain features in type 1 diabetes. The study, taken as a whole, reports: People with Type 1 diabetes carried modestly yet significantly shorter TCRB CDR3s in all four CD4+ subsets.

The study reverse transcribed the entire isolated RNA, so it sequenced expressed TCRB transcripts. Clones were sequenced by immunoSEQ multiplex PCR, and TCRdb holds only the in-frame ones, with some missing. The sample carries some 250,000 clones, approximately 15% recorded once. These receptors have no known antigen. Sequencing was carried out using naive CD4+ T cells from blood. These receptors were taken from a man under 40 with type 1 diabetes.

This clone was recorded a few times. The V and J genes are TRBV18 and TRBJ1-2; 9 bases fit TRBD1. V lost 2 bases and J lost 1; bases outside the gene matches: 5. The CDR3 length is 16 residues. Looked up from germline, CDR1 is KGHSH and CDR2 is LQKENI. In DNA, the CDR3 is TGTGCCAGCTCACCAGCCGGGACAGGGAATAACTATGGCTACACCTTC. Translating gives CASSPAGTGNNYGYTF.

The chain uses TRBV6-1 and TRBJ2-1; no definite D call. Trimming stripped 6 bases from V and 9 bases from J, with 9 bases between. Germline loops: CDR1 MNHNS, CDR2 SASEGT. The CDR3 length is 11 residues. DNA for the CDR3: TGTGCCAGCAGAAACACCCCTGAGCAGTTCTTC. It yields the protein CASRNTPEQFF.

This chain joins TRBV27 and TRBJ2-5; possible D gene TRBD1, 7 bases. CDR3 length equals 13 residues. Germline V CDR1 and CDR2: MNHEY, SMNVEV (reference sequence). The V gene lost 7 bases and the J gene lost 4 bases, with 13 bases spanning the gap. CDR3 sequence: CASKRQGGETQYF. The CDR3 coding sequence is TGTGCCAGCAAAAGGCAGGGGGGAGAGACCCAGTACTTC.

Only a few counts were recorded for this clone. The V gene is TRBV6-5, the J gene TRBJ2-7, with 7 positions matching TRBD2. V gave up 6 bases and J gave up 5 bases; unmatched junction bases: 13. This CDR3 region has 15 residues. In germline, CDR1 is MNHEY, CDR2 SVGAGI. The CDR3 region is CASRGPGGSPDEQYF. The CDR3 nucleotides read TGTGCCAGCAGGGGGCCCGGGGGGAGCCCCGACGAGCAGTACTTC.

This chain joins TRBV7-9 and TRBJ2-3; possible D gene TRBD2, 5 bases. Germline V lookup: CDR1 SEHNR, CDR2 FQNEAQ (reference sequence). This CDR3 spans 14 amino acids. The V end was cut by 3 bases, the J end by 1 base, with 8 bases between. CDR3 nucleotides: TGTGCCAGCAGCTTGGGAGCGGGCACAGATACGCAGTATTTT. Protein product: CASSLGAGTDTQYF.

The chain uses TRBV11-3 and TRBJ2-3, with 9 nucleotides matching TRBD2. The CDR3 contains 16 residues. In germline, CDR1 is SGHNT, CDR2 YENEEA. J was trimmed by 0 bases and V by 5 bases; bases with no gene match: 6. CDR3 coding DNA: TGTGCCAGCAGCCCCCGACTAGCGGTTAGCACAGATACGCAGTATTTT. This gives the protein CASSPRLAVSTDTQYF. Filled out from reference TRBV11-3 and TRBJ2-3, the complete variable domain reads EAGVVQSPRYKIIEKKQPVAFWCNPISGHNTLYWYLQNLGQGPELLIRYENEEAVDDSQLPKDRFSAERLKGVDSTLKIQPAELGDSAVYLCASSPRLAVSTDTQYFGPGTRLTVL.

The chain carries TRBV29-1 and TRBJ2-1; 11 bases line up with TRBD1. Trimming took 6 bases from V and 9 from J; bases not matched to a gene: 13. Germline V gene data show CDR1 as SQVTM and CDR2 as ANQGSEA. The CDR3 loop spans 15 amino acids. The CDR3 bases are TGCAGCGTCCTGGTGGTGGACAGGGGGCATGTTGAGCAGTTCTTC. Amino acid sequence: CSVLVVDRGHVEQFF.

This clone has more than one count but fewer than ten. The chain couples TRBV19 to TRBJ1-1; 10 bases fit TRBD1. Trimming removed 6 bases from V and 5 bases from J; junction bases left unmatched: 12. The CDR3 has 16 residues. Germline CDR1 LNHDA, CDR2 SQIVND (reference sequence). The CDR3 DNA reads as TGTGCCAGTAGCCCTTCCCGGGGACAGGGGAGTACTGAAGCTTTCTTT. This codes for CASSPSRGQGSTEAFF. Variable domain in full (rest from reference TRBV19 and TRBJ1-1): DGGITQSPKYLFRKEGQNVTLSCEQNLNHDAMYWYRQDPGQGLRLIYYSQIVNDFQKGDIAEGYSVSREKKESFPLTVTSAQKNPTAFYLCASSPSRGQGSTEAFFGQGTRLTVV.